Reported below is one TCR beta chain. Being one base from a much bigger clone, this may be a read error. The data originate from a study of blood T cells in healthy people across ages. The CDR3 is 19 residues long. Germline V lookup: CDR1 SGHDN, CDR2 FVKESK. V gave up 3 bases and J gave up 14 bases; unmatched junction bases: 27. Next came a second PCR, run for about 6 to 11 cycles, which used a sample-barcoded 5' primer along with a J-beta primer mix. One entry per CDR3 protein results from TCRdb running MiXCR on the 5' RACE reads. Found here are 780,000 or so distinct CDR3 sequences, roughly 50% of them singletons; the top ten hold approximately 40%.

This TCR was recovered from an elderly man in good health. The sample was blood. This chain connects TRBV14 to TRBJ2-3; 9 bases map to TRBD2. The CDR3 here is CASSHRLAEGPGLARYAYF. CDR3 nucleotide sequence: TGTGCCAGCAGCCACAGACTAGCGGAAGGGCCTGGCTTGGCCAGATACGCGTATTTT.